The 26 T cell receptor beta chains given below trace back to one sample, sequenced in a study of monozygotic twins with inflammatory bowel disease. Reprocessing the 5' RACE reads, TCRdb reports a single entry for every CDR3 protein and omits DNA. Its clone listing holds approximately 330,000 distinct CDR3 sequences. Input material: blood. The receptor source for this set is a human donor with ulcerative colitis or Crohn's disease, or a healthy co-twin of an affected twin (not recorded which).

This CDR3 is CSARPPRSGTEAFF. The V gene is TRBV20-1, the J gene TRBJ1-1; the D call from TCRdb, TRBD1, cannot be confirmed without DNA. Looked up from germline, CDR1 is DFQATT and CDR2 is SNEGSKA (reference sequence). The CDR3 loop spans 14 amino acids.

The V and J genes are TRBV10-3 and TRBJ1-2; TCRdb's D call of TRBD1 is untestable without DNA. The germline gives CDR1 ENHRY, CDR2 SYGVKD. This CDR3 spans 12 amino acids. The CDR3 here is CAISGTGYGYTF.

The chain combines TRBV29-1 with TRBJ2-1; TCRdb designates TRBD1, a call that cannot be tested without DNA. The V gene's germline CDR1 is SQVTM and CDR2 ANQGSEA. The CDR3 contains 13 residues. This chain's CDR3 is CSVGGQGGNEQFF.

The chain uses TRBV5-1 and TRBJ2-7; TCRdb's D call of TRBD1 is untestable without DNA. CDR1 and CDR2 (germline): SGHRS, YFSETQ. The CDR3 length is 14 residues. The CDR3 reads CASSVLQGSYEQYF.

The chain employs TRBV20-1 and TRBJ2-5; with no DNA, the TCRdb D assignment of TRBD1 cannot be verified. Germline CDR1 reads DFQATT; CDR2 reads SNEGSKA (reference sequence). This CDR3 has 14 amino acids. The CDR3 protein is CSAEKAAAVETQYF.

The chain employs TRBV6-2 or TRBV6-3 and TRBJ1-5; TCRdb designates TRBD1, a call that cannot be tested without DNA. Germline V gene lookup returns CDR1 MNHEY and CDR2 SVGEGT. This CDR3 is 13 amino acids long. CDR3 sequence reads: CASSFQGRQPQHF.

The chain links TRBV10-3 to TRBJ1-5; the TRBD1 assignment by TCRdb is unverifiable without DNA. The CDR3 totals 13 residues. CDR1 is ENHRY and CDR2 is SYGVKD in the germline V gene. This chain's CDR3 is CAIRPGANQPQHF.

The gene calls are TRBV29-1 and TRBJ2-7; TCRdb gives TRBD2 as the D gene, but with no DNA this cannot be confirmed. The CDR3 sequence is 13 residues long. The germline CDR1 and CDR2 sequences are SQVTM and ANQGSEA. The CDR3 is CSVGGRSSYEQYF.

The chain is built from TRBV6-2 or TRBV6-3 and TRBJ2-2; checking the TCRdb D call of TRBD2 is not possible without DNA. CDR3 size: 15 residues. Looked up from germline, CDR1 is MNHEY and CDR2 is SVGEGT. The CDR3: CASSYAGLHTGELFF.

The chain links TRBV5-4 to TRBJ2-5. CDR3 length: 15 amino acids. Germline V gives CDR1 SGHNT, CDR2 YYREEE (reference sequence). The CDR3 here is CASSLDRVVRETQYF.

The chain recombines TRBV7-9 with TRBJ2-2; TCRdb returns TRBD2, unconfirmable since there is no DNA. Germline CDR1 and CDR2: SEHNR and FQNEAQ (reference sequence). The CDR3 has 15 amino acids. The CDR3 sequence: CASSWTSGYTGELFF.

The rearrangement links TRBV27 to TRBJ2-1; as DNA is missing, the TRBD2 call by TCRdb cannot be tested. The CDR3 extends over 14 amino acids. CDR1 is MNHEY and CDR2 is SMNVEV in the germline V gene (reference sequence). CDR3 loop: CASRPREGHNEQFF.

The J gene is TRBJ2-7, the V gene TRBV6-5; TCRdb gives TRBD1 as the D gene, but with no DNA this cannot be confirmed. CDR1 is MNHEY, CDR2 SVGAGI, per germline. CDR3 length: 13 residues. The CDR3 here is CASRGQGRREQYF.

V is TRBV20-1 and J is TRBJ2-1; TCRdb's D call of TRBD2 is untestable without DNA. This CDR3 spans 16 amino acids. Germline V gene sequence: CDR1 DFQATT, CDR2 SNEGSKA (reference sequence). CDR3 region: CSARDYASSGSNEQFF.

This chain joins TRBV28 and TRBJ1-2; TCRdb's D gene call, TRBD1, goes unchecked for lack of DNA. CDR1 is MDHEN and CDR2 is SYDVKM in the germline V gene. CDR3 length: 16 residues. Here the CDR3 reads CASSPNQDRGLYGYTF.

The V and J genes are TRBV5-1 and TRBJ1-5; the TCRdb D gene call, TRBD1, has no DNA to confirm it. Germline CDR1 and CDR2: SGHRS and YFSETQ. The CDR3 is 15 amino acids. CDR3 protein: CASSPTGQINQPQHF.

CDR3 sequence: CASSWIPGTSGTEQFF. This rearrangement joins TRBV5-1 to TRBJ2-1; TCRdb's assignment of TRBD2 cannot be checked, as there is no DNA. The CDR3 totals 16 residues. CDR1 and CDR2 (germline): SGHRS, YFSETQ.

This rearrangement joins TRBV20-1 to TRBJ2-1; lacking DNA, the TRBD1 call made by TCRdb goes unchecked. Germline V gives CDR1 DFQATT, CDR2 SNEGSKA (reference sequence). The CDR3 consists of 13 residues. The CDR3 reads CSAIAGIYNEQFF.

V and J are TRBV6-5 and TRBJ2-1; TCRdb returns TRBD2, unconfirmable since there is no DNA. Germline CDR1 reads MNHEY; CDR2 reads SVGAGI. The CDR3 is 13 amino acids. This CDR3 is CASSHPGTLEQFF.

This rearrangement joins TRBV27 to TRBJ2-3. Per the germline V gene, CDR1 is MNHEY and CDR2 is SMNVEV (reference sequence). The CDR3 length is 16 residues. The chain's CDR3 is CASRETEVWYTDTQYF.

J is TRBJ2-3 and V is TRBV16. The germline V gene encodes CDR1 KGHSY and CDR2 FQNENV. The CDR3 extends over 12 amino acids. The CDR3: CASSQEADTQYF.

This rearrangement joins TRBV20-1 to TRBJ1-6; TCRdb indicates TRBD1, and absent DNA this call remains unverified. CDR3 length equals 15 residues. Germline CDR1 and CDR2: DFQATT and SNEGSKA (reference sequence). The CDR3 here is CSAPVTGQTIGPLHF.

The chain links TRBV7-3 to TRBJ2-5; the TCRdb D gene call, TRBD1, has no DNA to confirm it. Germline V gene data show CDR1 as SGHTA and CDR2 as FQGTGA. This CDR3 region has 13 residues. The CDR3 loop is CASSYRAQETQYF.

The genes are TRBV5-5 and TRBJ2-5; the D gene TCRdb calls, TRBD1, cannot be checked with no DNA. This CDR3 has 17 residues. Germline V gene data show CDR1 as SGHKS and CDR2 as YYEKEE (reference sequence). CDR3: CASSLPLTRQGGGTQYF. Drawing the rest from reference TRBV5-5 and TRBJ2-5, the complete variable domain is DAGVTQSPTHLIKTRGQQVTLRCSPISGHKSVSWYQQVLGQGPQFIFQYYEKEERGRGNFPDRFSARQFPNYSSELNVNALLLGDSALYLCASSLPLTRQGGGTQYFGPGTRLLVL.

V is TRBV5-1 and J is TRBJ2-3; TCRdb gives TRBD1 as the D gene, but with no DNA this cannot be confirmed. Germline CDR1 reads SGHRS; CDR2 reads YFSETQ. The CDR3 sequence is 14 residues long. The CDR3 here is CASSLEGGFDTQYF.

The chain couples TRBV5-1 to TRBJ2-7. The germline CDR1 and CDR2 sequences are SGHRS and YFSETQ. The CDR3 length is 12 residues. CDR3: CASSFNSNEQYF.